Below are 18 T cell receptor beta chains sequenced from a single sample in a study of tissue T cells after allogeneic stem cell transplantation (dated by TCRdb to the early 2020s). What this sample's time point label stands for: mouse harvest day 14 after allogeneic transplant. Each mouse graft, delivered by tail vein injection, combined 10^6 splenic CD5+ T cells with 10^7 T-cell-depleted bone marrow cells. Library construction relied on the immunoSEQ multiplex PCR assay. Drawn from immuneACCESS, this table holds only the in-frame rearrangements with V and J called that TCRdb kept. Clones are partly lost; checked studies trace under half to an unresolved V gene and leave the rest unexplained. The sample table holds roughly 1,900 clones, of which about 45% were seen once. Roughly 18% of the sample rests with the top ten. Sequencing was carried out using gut tissue. These receptor sequences come from a female BALB/c mouse given C57BL/6 T cells with graft-versus-host disease after an allogeneic hematopoietic cell transplant.

About this clone itself: Genes and germline are mouse. The read ends 1 residue shy of where the CDR3 ends; the end is completed using the germline J gene. The chain couples TRBV23 to TRBJ2-5. Per the germline V gene, CDR1 is KGHTA and CDR2 is FQNQQP. This CDR3 comprises 14 residues. The sequenced CDR3 bases are TGCTCCAGCAGGATCACCCTTAACCAAGACACCCAGTAC. Amino acid sequence: CSSRITLNQDTQY. The whole CDR3 protein reads CSSRITLNQDTQYF.

Regarding this clone: The genes are named according to mouse. The sequenced fragment ends 1 residue before the CDR3 boundary, so the rest is inferred from the germline J gene. The rearrangement joins TRBV14 to TRBJ1-3, with D possibly matching TRBD1 (5 bases). The CDR3 spans 14 residues. Trimming removed 1 base from V and 2 bases from J, with 7 bases in between. The V gene's germline CDR1 is SGHDT and CDR2 FRDEAV. The DNA read from the CDR3 is TGTGCCAGCAGTTTCCCCAGGGCTGGAAATACGCTCTAT. It yields the protein CASSFPRAGNTLY. The entire CDR3 is CASSFPRAGNTLYF.

This clone turned up a few times. Mouse germline and gene names are used. The DNA ends 1 residue before the CDR3 does, and the rest of the CDR3 is filled in from the germline J gene. The chain is built from TRBV31 and TRBJ2-7, with D possibly TRBD2 on 7 matching bases. Germline assignment: CDR1 GKSSPN and CDR2 SITVG. This CDR3 region has 15 residues. V lost 4 bases and J 0 bases, leaving 16 bases between the germline ends. CDR3 DNA (partial): TGTGCCTGGACCGCGGGGGGGACAATCTCCTATGAACAGTAC. Translated: CAWTAGGTISYEQY. The entire CDR3 protein reads CAWTAGGTISYEQYF.

Remarks on this clone: The gene names here belong to mouse. Read sequence stops 1 residue before the CDR3 end, and the germline J gene provides the missing end. V and J are TRBV23 and TRBJ1-1; the DNA was not used to check the table's D call, TRBD1. CDR3 size: 13 residues. The germline CDR1 and CDR2 sequences are KGHTA and FQNQQP. The CDR3 is CSSMGQTNTEVFF. Partial CDR3 DNA: TGCTCCAGCATGGGACAAACAAACACAGAAGTCTTC.

This clone was picked up one time. Gene names denote mouse genes. The read stops 1 residue short of the end of the CDR3; the missing end is completed from the germline J gene. The genes are TRBV3 and TRBJ2-1; 7 bases map to TRBD1. The V segment lost 6 bases and the J segment 1 base; nucleotides outside the gene matches: 3. This CDR3 comprises 14 residues. Germline V lookup: CDR1 SNHLY, CDR2 FYNGKV (reference sequence). CDR3 amino acids: CASRKTGNYAEQFF. The part of the CDR3 DNA that was read is TGTGCCAGCAGGAAGACAGGGAACTATGCTGAGCAGTTC. The full variable domain, with the rest looked up from reference TRBV3 and TRBJ2-1, is GPKVLQIPSHQIIDMGQMVTLNCDPVSNHLYFYWYKQILGQQMEFLVNFYNGKVMEKSKLFKDQFSVERPDGSYFTLKIQPTALEDSAVYFCASRKTGNYAEQFFGPGTRLTVL.

In regard to this clone: Gene names and germline match the mouse. Sequencing ends 1 residue short of the CDR3 end; the germline J gene provides the rest. J is TRBJ2-5 and V is TRBV26; possibly TRBD1 or TRBD2 for D (5 bases each). V was clipped by 0 bases and J by 4 bases, with 5 bases between them. Looked up from germline, CDR1 is KGHPV and CDR2 is FQNQEV (reference sequence). The CDR3 length is 13 residues. CDR3: CASSLSGEDTQYF. Incomplete CDR3 DNA: TGTGCCAGCAGTCTGTCGGGGGAAGACACCCAGTAC.

This clone was counted between two and nine times. These gene names are mouse names. The read is 1 residue too short to cover the CDR3 end, so that end is filled in from the germline J gene. This chain joins TRBV13-1 and TRBJ1-4; the D gene is possibly TRBD1 (5 bases). The CDR3 covers 14 residues. V lost 7 bases and J 0 bases, leaving 10 bases between the germline ends. The germline CDR1 and CDR2 sequences are NSHNY and SYGAGN. The CDR3 spells CASGGGVSNERLFF. The part of the CDR3 DNA that was read is TGTGCCAGCGGTGGGGGGGTTTCCAACGAAAGATTATTT.

Notes on this clone: Germline and genes: mouse. The sequence runs out 1 residue before the end of the CDR3; the remainder is reconstructed from the germline J gene. J is TRBJ1-1 and V is TRBV24; D ambiguous. Germline CDR1 KGHTA, CDR2 FRNEEI. The length of the CDR3 is 12 residues. V lost 4 bases to trimming and J lost 2 bases, with 5 bases between them. The DNA read from the CDR3 is TGTGCCAGCAGTCGGGTCAACACAGAAGTCTTC. This translates into CASSRVNTEVF. The entire CDR3 is CASSRVNTEVFF.

On this clone: The genes and germline here are from mouse. The sequence runs out 1 residue before the end of the CDR3; the remainder is reconstructed from the germline J gene. The chain employs TRBV26 and TRBJ1-6; D not resolved. TRBJ1-6 is an ORF; its function is uncertain. The V gene's germline CDR1 is KGHPV and CDR2 FQNQEV (reference sequence). The CDR3 has 15 residues. Trimming removed 2 bases at V and 0 bases at J, with 5 bases between. The CDR3 region is CASSLGFSYNSPLYF. Partial CDR3 DNA: TGTGCCAGCAGTCTGGGGTTTTCCTATAATTCGCCCCTCTAC.

As regards this clone: These gene names are mouse names. The read finishes 1 residue shy of the CDR3 end, and the germline J gene is used to complete it. The chain joins TRBV29 to TRBJ2-7; 8 bases align to TRBD1. The ends lost 6 bases at V and 5 bases at J; junction bases unmatched: 6. CDR3 length: 13 residues. Germline V gives CDR1 MSHET, CDR2 SYDVDS. The CDR3 DNA, read in part, is TGTGCTAGCAGCCCAGGGGGCGGGAATGAACAGTAC. Translation gives CASSPGGGNEQY. The CDR3 reads in full as CASSPGGGNEQYF.

As regards this clone: Gene names are mouse gene names. The read ends 1 residue before the CDR3 terminus; that terminus is restored from the germline J gene. V usage is TRBV3 and J usage is TRBJ1-1; possibly TRBD1 for D (5 bases). From germline, CDR1 is SNHLY and CDR2 FYNGKV (reference sequence). V was shortened by 3 bases and J by 4 bases, with 12 bases between the two germline ends. The CDR3 is made up of 14 amino acids. The CDR3 sequence: CASSFGGETTEVFF. The CDR3 bases that were read are TGTGCCAGCAGCTTTGGGGGGGAGACCACAGAAGTCTTC.

This clone was seen a few times. Gene names and germline match the mouse. The read gets to within 1 residue of the CDR3 end, and the germline J gene fills in the rest. The rearrangement links TRBV3 to TRBJ1-3, with TRBD1 as a possible D gene (6 bases). The CDR3 is 15 residues long. Trimming stripped 4 bases from V and 1 base from J, with 11 bases between. Germline values: CDR1 SNHLY, CDR2 FYNGKV (reference sequence). The CDR3 region is CASSWGHSSGNTLYF. The DNA read from the CDR3 is TGTGCCAGCAGCTGGGGACATAGCTCTGGAAATACGCTCTAT. Full variable domain (outside the CDR3, taken from reference TRBV3 and TRBJ1-3): GPKVLQIPSHQIIDMGQMVTLNCDPVSNHLYFYWYKQILGQQMEFLVNFYNGKVMEKSKLFKDQFSVERPDGSYFTLKIQPTALEDSAVYFCASSWGHSSGNTLYFGEGSRLIVV.

A remark on this clone: Each gene name is a mouse one. The read terminates 1 residue before the CDR3 end, so the remaining end is supplied by the germline J gene. V is TRBV12-2 and J is TRBJ2-7; TRBD1 aligns across 7 bases. The J segment lost 2 bases and the V segment lost 0 bases, leaving 0 bases of the junction unmatched. The CDR3 is 13 residues long. In germline, CDR1 is SGHLS, CDR2 HYDKME. This CDR3 reads CASSLGTAYEQYF. The sequenced part of the CDR3 DNA is TGTGCCAGCTCTCTCGGGACAGCCTATGAACAGTAC. The complete variable domain, with remaining parts taken from reference TRBV12-2 and TRBJ2-7, reads NSGVVQSPRYIIKGKGERSILKCIPISGHLSVAWYQQTQGQELKFFIQHYDKMERDKGNLPSRFSVQQFDDYHSEMNMSALELEDSAVYFCASSLGTAYEQYFGPGTRLTVL.

Remarks on this clone: Here the gene names and germline are mouse. Read data end 1 residue before the CDR3 end; the end is taken from the germline J gene. V and J are TRBV13-1 and TRBJ1-2; 10 bases are shared with TRBD1. Trimming at V came to 5 bases and at J to 3 bases, leaving 4 bases not matched to a gene. The CDR3 has 14 residues. Germline loops: CDR1 NSHNY, CDR2 SYGAGN. CDR3 in amino acids: CASSAGTGDSDYTF. Partial CDR3 DNA: TGTGCCAGCAGCGCCGGGACAGGGGACTCCGACTACACC.

As for this clone: The gene symbols are mouse symbols. The read finishes 1 residue shy of the CDR3 end, and the germline J gene is used to complete it. This chain joins TRBV31 and TRBJ1-2; no reliable D call. In germline, CDR1 is GKSSPN, CDR2 SITVG. This CDR3 is built from 14 residues. V was clipped by 1 base and J by 0 bases, with 9 bases between them. CDR3 sequence: CAWSQHNANSDYTF. CDR3 DNA, as far as it was read: TGTGCCTGGAGTCAGCACAATGCAAACTCCGACTACACC. Filled out from reference TRBV31 and TRBJ1-2, the complete variable domain reads AQTIHQWPVAEIKAVGSPLSLGCTIKGKSSPNLYWYWQATGGTLQQLFYSITVGQVESVVQLNLSASRPKDDQFILSTEKLLLSHSGFYLCAWSQHNANSDYTFGSGTRLLVI.

Comments on this clone: Each gene name is a mouse one. Read sequence stops 1 residue before the CDR3 end, and the germline J gene provides the missing end. The chain combines TRBV26 with TRBJ2-4; no firm D call. This CDR3 spans 15 amino acids. CDR1 is KGHPV and CDR2 is FQNQEV in the germline V gene (reference sequence). V lost 1 base and J 2 bases, leaving 10 bases between the germline ends. CDR3 sequence: CASSLFLADQNTLYF. CDR3 bases read: TGTGCCAGCAGTCTGTTCCTGGCAGATCAAAACACCTTGTAC.

In regard to this clone: The listed genes are named as in mouse. Read coverage stops 1 residue before the CDR3 terminus; the germline J gene supplies the remainder. The chain joins TRBV3 to TRBJ1-1, with 8 bases that match TRBD1. CDR3 length equals 14 residues. Germline CDR1 reads SNHLY; CDR2 reads FYNGKV (reference sequence). The J segment lost 3 bases and the V segment lost 6 bases, leaving 6 bases of the junction unmatched. The sequenced CDR3 bases are TGTGCCAGCAGACGCGGACAGGGAGACACAGAAGTCTTC. This sequence encodes CASRRGQGDTEVF. The complete CDR3 sequence is CASRRGQGDTEVFF.

Concerning this clone itself: Mouse germline and gene names are used. From the germline J gene comes the end of the CDR3, since the read stops 1 residue before it. This chain joins TRBV26 and TRBJ1-4; tentatively, D is TRBD1 (5 bases). CDR1 is KGHPV, CDR2 FQNQEV, per germline (reference sequence). The V end was cut by 2 bases, the J end by 4 bases, with 8 bases between. The length of the CDR3 is 14 residues. The DNA read from the CDR3 is TGTGCCAGCAGTCTGGGGGGAAACAACGAAAGATTATTT. The encoded protein is CASSLGGNNERLF. In full, the CDR3 is CASSLGGNNERLFF.